Below, one TCR beta chain is given with its context. The sample comes from a study of PD-L1 blockade in urothelial cancer. Clones were sequenced by immunoSEQ multiplex PCR, and TCRdb holds only the in-frame ones, with some missing. The data hold 70,000 or so clones, with roughly 89% observed a single time. After removal of 1 base from V and 8 bases from J, the junction contained 4 bases not matched to a gene. Germline V gives CDR1 SNHLY, CDR2 FYNNEI. This CDR3 is 15 amino acids long. The TCR was taken from a man aged 60-69 years with urothelial cancer. The chain couples TRBV2 to TRBJ2-2; TRBD1 matches at 10 bases. The sequencing used PBMCs, collected around atezolizumab (anti-PD-L1) treatment. CDR3 in DNA: TGTGCCAGCAGTGAAGGACAGGGGGCTTATGGGGAGCTGTTTTTT. Its protein product is CASSEGQGAYGELFF.